Following are 11 T cell receptor beta chains from one sample sequenced in a study of identical twins. Each CDR3 protein gets one entry after TCRdb re-called the 5' RACE reads with MiXCR. This table has around 340,000 distinct CDR3 sequences, around an eighth appearing once. This same sample was also part of a study on yellow fever vaccine responses in identical twins.

Material: CD8+ T cells sorted from blood. The origin of the receptors is a woman aged 18-30 years in good health.

This clonotype was seen only a few times. This sequence joins TRBV10-2 and TRBJ1-2; D is possibly TRBD1 (5 bases). The CDR3 covers 15 residues. V shed 3 bases and J shed 3 bases, with 14 bases lying between them. CDR1 and CDR2 (germline): WSHSY, SAAADI. CDR3 sequence: CASSDLRGVDYGYTF. CDR3 sequence (DNA): TGCGCCAGCAGTGACTTGAGAGGGGTGGACTATGGCTACACCTTC.

The chain couples TRBV20-1 to TRBJ2-3, with D tentatively TRBD1 (6 bases). The CDR3 covers 17 residues. V gave up 6 bases and J gave up 2 bases, with 24 bases separating them. CDR1 and CDR2 (germline): DFQATT, SNEGSKA (reference sequence). CDR3 amino acids: CSAEQITGNTNTDTQYF. The DNA for the CDR3 is TGCAGTGCCGAGCAGATAACAGGGAATACAAACACAGATACGCAGTATTTT.

The chain links TRBV5-1 to TRBJ2-7; unclear D gene. There are 15 residues in the CDR3. CDR1 is SGHRS and CDR2 is YFSETQ in the germline V gene. V lost 0 bases to trimming and J lost 1 base, with 11 bases between them. The CDR3 nucleotides read TGCGCCAGCAGCTTGGGGTCCGGGCCTTCCTACGAGCAGTACGTC. Residues: CASSLGSGPSYEQYV.

V is TRBV7-9 and J is TRBJ2-7, with D possibly being TRBD2 (5 bases). The CDR3 sequence is 14 residues long. Trimming took off 4 bases at V and 0 bases at J, with 10 bases between the two ends. The V gene's germline CDR1 is SEHNR and CDR2 FQNEAQ (reference sequence). CDR3 sequence: CASSSGTYSYEQYF. The CDR3 nucleotides read TGTGCCAGCAGCTCGGGAACCTACTCCTACGAGCAGTACTTC.

This chain uses TRBV2 with TRBJ2-1; no definite D call. The CDR3 consists of 11 residues. V lost 6 bases to trimming and J lost 12 bases, with 12 bases between them. Per germline, CDR1 SNHLY and CDR2 FYNNEI. CDR3 residues: CASRGPGGQFF. Written as DNA, the CDR3 is TGTGCCAGCAGAGGTCCGGGCGGGCAGTTCTTC.

The chain recombines TRBV29-1 with TRBJ2-7; D gene ambiguous. The germline CDR1 and CDR2 sequences are SQVTM and ANQGSEA. The germline V and J ends were trimmed by 1 base and 6 bases, with 7 bases remaining between them. The CDR3 contains 11 residues. The CDR3 reads CSVEGQSEQYV. The CDR3 DNA reads TGCAGCGTTGAAGGGCAGAGCGAGCAGTACGTC.

This clonotype was counted many times. V is TRBV6-1 and J is TRBJ2-1, with 9 bases that match TRBD2. CDR3 length: 13 amino acids. V shed 6 bases, J shed 6 bases, and the junction held 3 bases outside the gene matches. Germline V gene data show CDR1 as MNHNS and CDR2 as SASEGT. The CDR3 DNA reads TGTGCCAGCAGCCTTAGCGGGAGCAATGAGCAGTTCTTC. It is translated as CASSLSGSNEQFF.

This clonotype has a handful of counts. The gene calls are TRBV20-1 and TRBJ1-5; D not resolved. This CDR3 spans 13 amino acids. V lost 3 bases and J lost 9, with 15 bases in between. The germline CDR1 and CDR2 sequences are DFQATT and SNEGSKA (reference sequence). The CDR3 is CSARRGSDRPQHF. CDR3 nucleotide sequence: TGCAGTGCTAGGAGAGGGTCCGATCGGCCCCAGCATTTT.

The CDR3 here is CSVEDPGGGKREQYF. The CDR3 DNA reads as TGCAGCGTTGAAGACCCGGGTGGAGGCAAGCGGGAGCAGTACTTC. The J gene is TRBJ2-7, the V gene TRBV29-1; a weak D match, TRBD2 (5 bases). Per the germline V gene, CDR1 is SQVTM and CDR2 is ANQGSEA. V lost 0 bases, J lost 7 bases, and 19 bases lay in between. This CDR3 contains 15 residues.

V is TRBV7-2 and J is TRBJ1-2; D is unresolved. This CDR3 contains 14 residues. V was cut by 1 base and J by 2 bases, with 8 bases left in between. The germline CDR1 and CDR2 sequences are SGHTA and FQGNSA. CDR3 amino acids: CASSLGGQNYGYTF. The DNA for the CDR3 is TGTGCCAGCAGCTTAGGAGGTCAGAACTATGGCTACACCTTC.

The chain joins TRBV5-5 to TRBJ1-1; possible D gene TRBD1, 6 bases. V lost 3 bases and J 4 bases, leaving 13 bases between the germline ends. This CDR3 region has 14 residues. In germline, CDR1 is SGHKS, CDR2 YYEKEE (reference sequence). This chain's CDR3 is CASSSRGGGTEAFF. The CDR3 nucleotides are TGTGCCAGCAGCTCCAGGGGAGGCGGCACTGAAGCTTTCTTT.